This TCR beta chain was identified during a study of vaccination effects on CD4 cells after COVID-19. Measured with immunoSEQ multiplex PCR; TCRdb has only the in-frame clones, and not every one. The sample includes fewer than 30,000 clones, around four fifths of them seen just once. Viral peptide pools were used in the ViraFEST assay to expand antigen-specific CD4+ T cells, and sequencing came afterward. Upon completion of around 9 days in culture, CD4+ T cells were isolated. Participants received two doses of either the BNT162b2 or mRNA-1273 vaccine. Cultures got half-medium changes with IL-2 on days 3 and 7. There are 13 residues in the CDR3. V was clipped by 5 bases and J by 2 bases, with 8 bases between them. The germline V gene encodes CDR1 MDHEN and CDR2 SYDVKM. In regard to this clone: Its cognate antigen is unknown.

General study results and limits: Healthy vaccinees had only 1 of 255 vaccine-induced clones cross-react with common cold coronaviruses. Convalescent patients in the study were few, and early post-infection timepoints were absent. Late post-vaccination, clones induced by infection and those induced by vaccine underwent marked clonal contraction.

The V and J genes are TRBV28 and TRBJ2-3, with no clear D. The starting material was CD4+ T cells from PBMCs cultured with HCoV-NL63 spike peptides, obtained after COVID-19 vaccination. The sequence came from a human donor who received a COVID-19 vaccine. Some clones in this sample may be carry-over from other donors' samples. The chain's CDR3 is CASSPTNTDTQYF. In nucleotides, the CDR3 is TGTGCCAGCAGTCCTACGAACACAGATACGCAGTATTTT. Based on the CDR3 plus reference TRBV28 and TRBJ2-3, the full variable domain is DVKVTQSSRYLVKRTGEKVFLECVQDMDHENMFWYRQDPGLGLRLIYFSYDVKMKEKGDIPEGYSVSREKKERFSLILESASTNQTSMYLCASSPTNTDTQYFGPGTRLTVL.